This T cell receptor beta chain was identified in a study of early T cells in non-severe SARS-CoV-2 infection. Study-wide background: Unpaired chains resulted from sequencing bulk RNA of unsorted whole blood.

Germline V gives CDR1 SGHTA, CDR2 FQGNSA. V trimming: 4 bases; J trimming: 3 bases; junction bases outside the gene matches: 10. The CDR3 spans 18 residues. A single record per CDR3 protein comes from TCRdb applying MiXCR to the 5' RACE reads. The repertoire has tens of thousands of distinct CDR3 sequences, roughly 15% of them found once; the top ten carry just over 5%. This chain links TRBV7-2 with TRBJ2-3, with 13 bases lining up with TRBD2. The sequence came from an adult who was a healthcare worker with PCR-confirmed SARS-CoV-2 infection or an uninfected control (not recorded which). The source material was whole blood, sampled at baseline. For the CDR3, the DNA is TGTGCCAGCAGCTCGCCCCGACTAGCGGGAGGTGGGACAGATACGCAGTATTTT. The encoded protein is CASSSPRLAGGGTDTQYF. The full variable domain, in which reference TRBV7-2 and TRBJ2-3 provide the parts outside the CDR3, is GAGVSQSPSNKVTEKGKDVELRCDPISGHTALYWYRQSLGQGLEFLIYFQGNSAPDKSGLPSDRFSAERTGGSVSTLTIQRTQQEDSAVYLCASSSPRLAGGGTDTQYFGPGTRLTVL.